This paragraph covers one T cell receptor beta chain sequence. Its antigen remains unknown. The data belong to a study of metastatic and nonmetastatic thyroid tumors. Study details: Comparison of repertoires was carried out across blood and tumor or nodule tissue from malignant and benign thyroid patients. Study-wide results and caveats: Significantly higher TCR beta diversity was reportedly seen in malignant thyroid tumors than benign nodules, in blood and tumor.

As processed by the authors: Clinicopathological groups supplied CDR3 differences that were used to build a distant-metastasis classifier for papillary thyroid cancer. MiXCR reprocessed the PCR reads for TCRdb. The V and J calls here are based on TCRdb, not the publication. There are about 14,000 clones in the sample; 20% to 30% occur only once, and more than 7% lies in the top ten. Patients had received no treatment of any kind before thyroid surgery. CDR3 length equals 13 residues. Germline CDR1 and CDR2: LNHDA and SQIVND (reference sequence). Trimming took 8 bases from V and 0 from J, leaving 10 bases between them.

The chain couples TRBV19 to TRBJ1-1; D is unresolved. Input material: blood. The sequence came from a female donor with papillary thyroid cancer or a benign thyroid nodule (not recorded which). Some clones in this sample may be carry-over from other donors' samples. Written as DNA, the CDR3 is TGTGCCAGTGAAAATCCACTGAACACTGAAGCTTTCTTT. This gives the protein CASENPLNTEAFF.